This T cell receptor (beta chain) stems from a study of control samples from healthy donors and cancer patients. A single count supports this clone. Germline CDR1 and CDR2: LNHDA and SQIVND (reference sequence). V shed 0 bases and J shed 0 bases, with 6 bases lying between them. CDR3 length: 15 residues. Sequencing was performed with immunoSEQ multiplex PCR; in TCRdb, only in-frame clones are kept and a portion is missing. The sample shows approximately 140,000 clones, roughly 89% of them seen only once. The material sequenced was blood. This chain links TRBV19 with TRBJ1-5; D is perhaps TRBD1 (5 bases). The source of this sequence is a man in his thirties or forties in good health. CDR3 sequence (DNA): TGTGCCAGTAGTATAGAACAGGTTAGCAATCAGCCCCAGCATTTT. Its translation: CASSIEQVSNQPQHF.